Detailed here is one T cell receptor (beta chain). Its antigen remains unidentified. This record comes from a study of blood T cells in healthy people across ages. Deletions cut 0 bases from V and 11 bases from J, with 17 bases between. There are 15 residues in the CDR3. The germline V gene encodes CDR1 LGHNA and CDR2 YSLEER. Those donating, healthy Caucasian individuals from Russia, were aged about 6 to 100. General study findings and limits: Age advanced and TCR beta diversity per million T cells fell, roughly linearly. The unknown donor CMV status may have confounded expanded clonotype changes.

Primers used in a second PCR of roughly 7 to 11 cycles were a sample-barcoded 5' primer and a J-beta primer mix. Using its own MiXCR run on the 5' RACE reads, TCRdb lists one record per CDR3 protein. The data show around 780,000 distinct CDR3 sequences, 56% seen once. The chain is built from TRBV4-3 and TRBJ2-1; D possibly corresponds to TRBD2 (5 bases). This TCR was sampled from a man aged 35 to 55 in good health. The sequenced material came from blood. The CDR3 DNA sequence: TGCGCCAGCAGCCAAGATGGTAGAGTCCGGGGAAAGCAGTTCTTC. Translated: CASSQDGRVRGKQFF.